The sequence of this TCR beta chain was determined in a study of CD4 T cells in relation to SARS-CoV-2 and coronaviruses. Whole-study findings and limits: The cross-reactivity analysis covered only spike protein, not other viral proteins.

For this clone: Antigen unknown.

Produced via immunoSEQ multiplex PCR; TCRdb's table is partial and in-frame only. The sample lists some 17,000 clones, about 80% occurring once. Germline V gene sequence: CDR1 MNHNS, CDR2 SASEGT. The CDR3 contains 16 residues. V was shortened by 2 bases and J by 5 bases, with 15 bases between the two germline ends. The unexposed donors gave CD4+ T cells in 2011-2018, prior to COVID-19. Isolation of CD4+ T cells took place after about 10 days in culture. Cells permitting, SARS-CoV-2 S/N and four cold-coronavirus spikes were tested on unexposed-donor CD4+ T cells. Sequencing was done on a sample of CD4+ T cells from PBMCs, cultured in vitro. The chain employs TRBV6-1 and TRBJ1-4, with TRBD1 as a possible D gene (5 bases). The source is a human donor in good health. The CDR3 region has the DNA TGTGCCAGCAGTGAATTGACAGCCTTCTTCAATGAAAAACTGTTTTTT. It translates to CASSELTAFFNEKLFF.